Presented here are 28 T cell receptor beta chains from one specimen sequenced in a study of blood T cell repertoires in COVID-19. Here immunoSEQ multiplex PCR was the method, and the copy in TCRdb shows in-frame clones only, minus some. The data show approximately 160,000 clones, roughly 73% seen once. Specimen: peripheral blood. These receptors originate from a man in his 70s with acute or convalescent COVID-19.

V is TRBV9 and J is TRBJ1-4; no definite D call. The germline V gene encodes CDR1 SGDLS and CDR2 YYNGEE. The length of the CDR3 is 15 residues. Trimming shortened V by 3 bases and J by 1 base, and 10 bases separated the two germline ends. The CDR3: CASSGDGRTNEKLFF. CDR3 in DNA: TGTGCCAGCAGCGGTGATGGCAGAACTAATGAAAAACTGTTTTTT.

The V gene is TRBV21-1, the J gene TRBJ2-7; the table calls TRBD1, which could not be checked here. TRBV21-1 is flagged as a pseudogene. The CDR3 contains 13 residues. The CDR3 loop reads CASAWRDSNEQYF. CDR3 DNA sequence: TGTGCCAGCGCCTGGAGGGACAGCAACGAGCAGTACTTC.

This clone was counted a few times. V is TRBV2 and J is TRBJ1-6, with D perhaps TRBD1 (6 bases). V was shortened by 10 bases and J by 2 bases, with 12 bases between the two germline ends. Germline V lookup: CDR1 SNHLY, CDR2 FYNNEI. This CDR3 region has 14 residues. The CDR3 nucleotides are TGTGCCATCCAGGGGCGCACCTATAATTCACCCCTCCACTTT. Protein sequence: CAIQGRTYNSPLHF.

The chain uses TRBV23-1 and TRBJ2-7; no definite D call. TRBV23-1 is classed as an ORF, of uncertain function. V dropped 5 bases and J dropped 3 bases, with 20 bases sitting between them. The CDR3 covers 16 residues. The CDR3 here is CASSYLRVAESYEQYF. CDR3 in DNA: TGCGCCAGCAGTTACTTGCGTGTAGCTGAAAGCTACGAGCAGTACTTC.

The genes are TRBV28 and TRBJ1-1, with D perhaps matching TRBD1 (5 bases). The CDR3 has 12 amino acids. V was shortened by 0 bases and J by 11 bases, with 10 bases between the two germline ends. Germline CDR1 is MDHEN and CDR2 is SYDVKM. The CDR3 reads CASSLWRQGAFF. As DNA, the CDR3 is TGTGCCAGCAGTTTATGGAGGCAGGGCGCTTTCTTT.

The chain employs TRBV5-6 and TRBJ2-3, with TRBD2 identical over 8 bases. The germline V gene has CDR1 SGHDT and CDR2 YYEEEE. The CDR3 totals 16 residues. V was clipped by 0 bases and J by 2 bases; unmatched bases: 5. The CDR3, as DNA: TGTGCCAGCAGCTTGGAACGGGGGGGCTACACAGATACGCAGTATTTT. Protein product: CASSLERGGYTDTQYF.

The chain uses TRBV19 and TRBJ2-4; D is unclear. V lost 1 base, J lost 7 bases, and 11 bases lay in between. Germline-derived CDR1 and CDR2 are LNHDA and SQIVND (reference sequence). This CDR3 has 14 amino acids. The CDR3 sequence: CASSIGGPGNIQYF. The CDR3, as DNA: TGTGCCAGTAGTATAGGTGGCCCCGGGAACATTCAGTACTTC.

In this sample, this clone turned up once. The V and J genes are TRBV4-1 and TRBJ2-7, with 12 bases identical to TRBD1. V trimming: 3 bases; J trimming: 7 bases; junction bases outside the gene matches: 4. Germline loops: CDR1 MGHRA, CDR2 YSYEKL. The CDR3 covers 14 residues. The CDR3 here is CASSQGQGAWEQYF. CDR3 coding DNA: TGCGCCAGCAGCCAGGGACAGGGGGCATGGGAGCAGTACTTC.

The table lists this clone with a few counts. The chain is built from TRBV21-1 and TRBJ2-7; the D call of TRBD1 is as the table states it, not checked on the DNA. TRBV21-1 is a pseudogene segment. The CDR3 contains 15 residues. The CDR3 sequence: CASSKSGTGTYEQYF. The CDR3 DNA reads TGTGCCAGCAGCAAATCGGGGACAGGGACCTACGAGCAGTACTTC.

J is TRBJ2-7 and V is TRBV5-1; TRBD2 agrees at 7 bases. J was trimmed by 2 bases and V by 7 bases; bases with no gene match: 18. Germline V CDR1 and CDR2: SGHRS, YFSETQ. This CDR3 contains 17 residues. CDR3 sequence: CASGPGDYFLPPYEQYF. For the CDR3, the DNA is TGCGCCAGCGGACCCGGGGACTATTTCCTCCCCCCCTACGAGCAGTACTTC.

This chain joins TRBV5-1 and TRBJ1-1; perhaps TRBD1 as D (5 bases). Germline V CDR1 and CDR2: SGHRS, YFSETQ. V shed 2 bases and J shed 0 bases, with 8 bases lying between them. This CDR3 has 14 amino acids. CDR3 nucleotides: TGCGCCAGCAGCTTCCAGGGCATGAACACTGAAGCTTTCTTT. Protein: CASSFQGMNTEAFF.

The CDR3 loop is CASSQDQVAGDTGELFF. The CDR3 nucleotides read TGTGCCAGCAGCCAAGATCAGGTAGCGGGGGACACCGGGGAGCTGTTTTTT. V usage is TRBV4-2 and J usage is TRBJ2-2; the match to TRBD2 covers 9 bases. CDR1 and CDR2 (germline): LGHNA, YNFKEQ. V gave up 0 bases and J gave up 3 bases; unmatched junction bases: 5. This CDR3 region has 17 residues.

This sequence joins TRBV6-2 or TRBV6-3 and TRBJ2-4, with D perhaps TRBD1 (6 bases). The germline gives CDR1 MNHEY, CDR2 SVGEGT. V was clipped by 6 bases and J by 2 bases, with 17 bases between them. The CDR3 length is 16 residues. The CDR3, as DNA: TGTGCCAGCAGCCACGTCAGGGGCGAGTCCAAAAACATTCAGTACTTC. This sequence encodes CASSHVRGESKNIQYF.

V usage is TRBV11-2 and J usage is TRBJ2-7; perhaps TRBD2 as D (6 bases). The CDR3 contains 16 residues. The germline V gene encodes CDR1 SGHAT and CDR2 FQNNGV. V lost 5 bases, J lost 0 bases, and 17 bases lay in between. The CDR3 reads CASSPVTGVSSYEQYF. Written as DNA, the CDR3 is TGTGCCAGCAGCCCCGTCACGGGGGTAAGCTCCTACGAGCAGTACTTC.

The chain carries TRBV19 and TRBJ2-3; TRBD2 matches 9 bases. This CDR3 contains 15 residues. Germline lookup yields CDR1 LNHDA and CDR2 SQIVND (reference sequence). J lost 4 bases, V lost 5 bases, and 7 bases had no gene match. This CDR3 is CASSPSGGNADTQYF. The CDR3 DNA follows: TGTGCCAGTAGTCCGAGCGGGGGGAACGCAGATACGCAGTATTTT.

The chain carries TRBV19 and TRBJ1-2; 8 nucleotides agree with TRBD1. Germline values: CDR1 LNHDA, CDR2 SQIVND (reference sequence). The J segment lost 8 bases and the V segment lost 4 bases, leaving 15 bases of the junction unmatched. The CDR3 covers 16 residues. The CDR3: CASSRLGTGNSYGYTF. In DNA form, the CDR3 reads TGTGCCAGTAGTAGATTGGGGACAGGCAATTCTTACGGCTACACCTTC.

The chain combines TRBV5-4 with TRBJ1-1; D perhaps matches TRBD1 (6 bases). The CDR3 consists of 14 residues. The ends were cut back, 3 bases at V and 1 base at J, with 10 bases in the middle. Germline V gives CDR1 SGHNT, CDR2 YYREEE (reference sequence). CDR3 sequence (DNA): TGTGCCAGCAGCTCGTCGGGACAGAACACTGAAGCTTTCTTT. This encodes CASSSSGQNTEAFF.

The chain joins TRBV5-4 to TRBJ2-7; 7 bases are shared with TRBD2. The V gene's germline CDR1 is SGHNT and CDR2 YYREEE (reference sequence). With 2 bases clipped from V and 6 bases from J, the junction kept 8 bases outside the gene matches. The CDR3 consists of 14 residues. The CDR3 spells CASSFGGGSGEQYF. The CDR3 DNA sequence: TGTGCCAGCAGCTTCGGGGGAGGGTCCGGCGAGCAGTACTTC.

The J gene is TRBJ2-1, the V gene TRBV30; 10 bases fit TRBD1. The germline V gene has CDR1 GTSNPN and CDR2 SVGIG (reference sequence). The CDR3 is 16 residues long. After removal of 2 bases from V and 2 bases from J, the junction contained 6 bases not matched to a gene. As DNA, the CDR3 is TGTGCCTGGAGTCTGTCGACAGGGGGCGCCTACAATGAGCAGTTCTTC. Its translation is CAWSLSTGGAYNEQFF.

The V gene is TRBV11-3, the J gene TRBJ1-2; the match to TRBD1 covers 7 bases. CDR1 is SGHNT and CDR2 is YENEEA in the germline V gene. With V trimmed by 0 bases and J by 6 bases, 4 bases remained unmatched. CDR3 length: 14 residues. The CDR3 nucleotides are TGTGCCAGCAGCTTAGATCCAGGGGGGCATGGCTACACCTTC. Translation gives CASSLDPGGHGYTF.

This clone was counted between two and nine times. The chain's CDR3 is CASSPGTSRYNEQFF. The CDR3 DNA reads as TGTGCCAGCAGTCCCGGGACTAGCCGATACAATGAGCAGTTCTTC. The chain employs TRBV28 and TRBJ2-1; 9 bases line up with TRBD2. The CDR3 consists of 15 residues. From germline, CDR1 is MDHEN and CDR2 SYDVKM. With 5 bases clipped from V and 4 bases from J, the junction kept 6 bases outside the gene matches. Complete variable domain (other parts from reference TRBV28 and TRBJ2-1): DVKVTQSSRYLVKRTGEKVFLECVQDMDHENMFWYRQDPGLGLRLIYFSYDVKMKEKGDIPEGYSVSREKKERFSLILESASTNQTSMYLCASSPGTSRYNEQFFGPGTRLTVL.

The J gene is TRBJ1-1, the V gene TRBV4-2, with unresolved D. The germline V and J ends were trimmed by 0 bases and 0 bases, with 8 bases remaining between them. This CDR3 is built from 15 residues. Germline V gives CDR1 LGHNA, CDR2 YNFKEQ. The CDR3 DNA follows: TGTGCCAGCAGCCAAGAGAGGGCAATGAACACTGAAGCTTTCTTT. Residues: CASSQERAMNTEAFF.

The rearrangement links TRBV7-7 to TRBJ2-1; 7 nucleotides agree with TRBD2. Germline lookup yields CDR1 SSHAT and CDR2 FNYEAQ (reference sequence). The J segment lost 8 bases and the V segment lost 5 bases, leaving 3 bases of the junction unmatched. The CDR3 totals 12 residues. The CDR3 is CASSHSGHEQFF. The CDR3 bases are TGTGCCAGCAGCCATAGCGGGCATGAGCAGTTCTTC.

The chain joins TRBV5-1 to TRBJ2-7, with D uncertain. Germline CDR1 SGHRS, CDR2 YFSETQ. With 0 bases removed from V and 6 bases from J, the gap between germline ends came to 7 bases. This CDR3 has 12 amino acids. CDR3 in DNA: TGCGCCAGCAGCTTGGTCCCGGGCGAGCAGTACTTC. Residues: CASSLVPGEQYF.

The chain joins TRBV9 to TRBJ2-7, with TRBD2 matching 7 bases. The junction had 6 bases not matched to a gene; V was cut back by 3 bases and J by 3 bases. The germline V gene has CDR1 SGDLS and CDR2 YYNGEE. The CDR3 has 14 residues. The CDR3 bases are TGTGCCAGCAGCGCCGAGGGACTATTCTACGAGCAGTACTTC. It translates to CASSAEGLFYEQYF.

The CDR3, as DNA: TGTGCCAGCAGTCGGGACAGCGTTTATAGCTACACCTTC. Translation: CASSRDSVYSYTF. The chain is built from TRBV12-3 or TRBV12-4 and TRBJ1-2; TRBD1 matches at 7 bases. V trimming: 5 bases; J trimming: 9 bases; junction bases outside the gene matches: 9. The CDR3 is 13 residues long.

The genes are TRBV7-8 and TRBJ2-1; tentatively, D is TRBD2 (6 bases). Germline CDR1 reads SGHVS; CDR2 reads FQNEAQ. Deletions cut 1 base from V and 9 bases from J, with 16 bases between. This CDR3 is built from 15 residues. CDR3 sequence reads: CASSLVAALQGEQFF. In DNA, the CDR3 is TGTGCCAGCAGCTTAGTAGCGGCCCTTCAGGGTGAGCAGTTCTTC.

The CDR3: CASVKDRGSSYNSPLHF. The CDR3 DNA sequence: TGTGCTAGTGTTAAAGACAGGGGGAGCTCCTATAATTCACCCCTCCACTTT. This sequence joins TRBV12-5 and TRBJ1-6, with 9 bases that match TRBD1. Germline CDR1 reads LGHNT; CDR2 reads FRNRAP. Trimming cost V 7 bases and J 0 bases; bases outside gene matches: 7. The CDR3 is made up of 17 amino acids.